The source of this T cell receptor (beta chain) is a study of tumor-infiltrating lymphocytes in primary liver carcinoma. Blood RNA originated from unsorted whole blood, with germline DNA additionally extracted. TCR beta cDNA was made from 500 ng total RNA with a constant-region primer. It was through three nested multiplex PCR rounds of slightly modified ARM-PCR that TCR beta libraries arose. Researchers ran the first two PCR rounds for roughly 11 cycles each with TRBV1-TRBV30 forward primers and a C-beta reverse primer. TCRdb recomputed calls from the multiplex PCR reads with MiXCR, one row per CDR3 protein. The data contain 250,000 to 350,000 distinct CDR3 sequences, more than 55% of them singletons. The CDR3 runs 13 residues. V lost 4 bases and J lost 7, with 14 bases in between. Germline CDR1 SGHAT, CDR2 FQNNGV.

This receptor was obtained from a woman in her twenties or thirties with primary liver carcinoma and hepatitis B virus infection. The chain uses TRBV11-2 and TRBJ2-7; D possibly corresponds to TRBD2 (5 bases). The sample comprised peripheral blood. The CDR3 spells CASSSGSRDEQYF. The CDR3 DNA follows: TGTGCCAGCAGCTCGGGGAGCCGGGATGAGCAGTACTTC. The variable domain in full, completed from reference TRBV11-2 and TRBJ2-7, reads EAGVAQSPRYKIIEKRQSVAFWCNPISGHATLYWYQQILGQGPKLLIQFQNNGVVDDSQLPKDRFSAERLKGVDSTLKIQPAKLEDSAVYLCASSSGSRDEQYFGPGTRLTVT.